This is a list of T cell receptor beta chains from one sample in a study of blood T cell repertoires in COVID-19. Only in-frame clones appear in the TCRdb table, and some are missing; sequencing was by immunoSEQ multiplex PCR. The sample has approximately 77,000 clones; 80% are singletons. The specimen was peripheral blood. The receptors derive from a woman between 65 and 79 years old with acute or convalescent COVID-19. CDR3s leave out the opening cysteine and the closing phenylalanine or tryptophan.

J gene: TRBJ1-5
V gene: TRBV6-2/TRBV6-3
CDR3 protein: ASSYSEGPNQPQH

J gene: TRBJ1-5
V gene: TRBV27
CDR3 protein: ASSLWLADNQPQH

J gene: TRBJ2-1
V gene: TRBV6-4
CDR3 protein: ASSASGQGVNEQF

J gene: TRBJ2-1
V gene: TRBV11-3
CDR3 protein: ASSLVPRGRDEQF

J gene: TRBJ2-7
V gene: TRBV19
CDR3 protein: ASSSGQGPGKY

J gene: TRBJ2-2
V gene: TRBV9
CDR3 protein: ASSGVAGVRNTGELF

J gene: TRBJ2-5
V gene: TRBV7-8
CDR3 protein: ASREGGEETQY

J gene: TRBJ2-4
V gene: TRBV24-1
CDR3 protein: ATSDLQDQQNIQY

J gene: TRBJ2-7
V gene: TRBV15
CDR3 protein: ATSSGRTGSSYEQY

J gene: TRBJ2-3
V gene: TRBV6-7
CDR3 protein: ASSYAKTSTDTQY